This T cell receptor (beta chain) was recorded in a study of identical twins. Study findings and constraints: Memory repertoires lacked the insertion deficit that abundant cord blood beta clonotypes showed.

This clonotype was seen repeatedly, ten times or more. Its target is not known. Every donor was a healthy Caucasian. With 5 bases removed from V and 5 bases from J, the gap between germline ends came to 16 bases. This CDR3 spans 14 amino acids. Template switching created a universal primer site, and the cDNA included unique molecular identifiers. TCRdb fed the 5' RACE reads into MiXCR, producing one record per CDR3 protein. Seen here are about 200,000 distinct CDR3 sequences, less than 8% observed once, and the top ten hold less than 2%. In addition, the sample was reused for a study of yellow fever vaccine responses in identical twins. According to that study: After vaccination, twins' T cell response reportedly seemed partly convergent, partly personalized.

The rearrangement links TRBV12-3 or TRBV12-4 to TRBJ2-7; D tentatively reads TRBD1 or TRBD2 (6 bases each). The receptor's source is a woman under 30 in good health. Input material: memory (CD45RO+) T cells sorted from blood. CDR3 DNA: TGTGCCAGCAGTGGACAGACTAGGTTCAACGAGCAGTACTTC. This gives the protein CASSGQTRFNEQYF.